This T cell receptor beta chain was recovered during a study of blood T cell repertoires in COVID-19. V was clipped by 4 bases and J by 4 bases, with 14 bases between them. The CDR3 loop spans 15 amino acids. In germline, CDR1 is SGHRS, CDR2 YFSETQ. One Seattle source followed patients from active infection through their disease course. Sequencing used immunoSEQ multiplex PCR; TCRdb keeps in-frame clones, though not all of them. In the table there are under 450,000 clones, about 88% of which are singletons. The sample taken for sequencing was peripheral blood. The chain employs TRBV5-1 and TRBJ2-2; TRBD2 is a possible D gene (6 bases). This receptor was taken from an older woman with COVID-19, enrolled during active disease. Here the CDR3 reads CASSTDSSATGELFF. In nucleotides, the CDR3 is TGCGCCAGCAGCACGGACTCTAGCGCCACCGGGGAGCTGTTTTTT. Looking up the rest from reference TRBV5-1 and TRBJ2-2 gives the full variable domain: KAGVTQTPRYLIKTRGQQVTLSCSPISGHRSVSWYQQTPGQGLQFLFEYFSETQRNKGNFPGRFSGRQFSNSRSEMNVSTLELGDSALYLCASSTDSSATGELFFGEGSRLTVL.